This is a list of T cell receptor beta chains from one sample in a study of glioma-infiltrating T cells. TCRdb called the multiplex PCR reads again in MiXCR, with one record for every CDR3 protein. The sample carries a few hundred thousand distinct CDR3 sequences, around 38% recorded once. The sequenced material came from glioma tissue, nonneoplastic brain tissue, or PBMCs (not recorded which). The receptors were sampled from a human donor with low-grade glioma or glioblastoma, undergoing nonglioma brain surgery, or in good health (not recorded which). CDR3s include the opening cysteine and the closing phenylalanine or tryptophan. D genes are given only for firm matches. Not every row has a clone size; where given, it reads once, few, many or a size class.

j_gene: TRBJ2-2
d_gene: TRBD1
abundance: NA
v_gene: TRBV6-6
CDR3nt: TGTGCCAGCAGTTACCCGACGAGGGGGACAGGGGCGGTCACCGGGGAGCTGTTTTTT
CDR3aa: CASSYPTRGTGAVTGELFF

j_gene: TRBJ2-1
d_gene: NA
abundance: once
v_gene: TRBV18
CDR3nt: TGTGCCAGCTCACCACCGTCAAATGAGCAGTTCTTC
CDR3aa: CASSPPSNEQFF

j_gene: TRBJ1-1
d_gene: NA
abundance: few
v_gene: TRBV29-1
CDR3nt: TGCAGCGTCCTGAATGCGGCCTACACTGAAGCTTTCTTT
CDR3aa: CSVLNAAYTEAFF

j_gene: TRBJ2-2
d_gene: TRBD1
abundance: many
v_gene: TRBV4-2
CDR3nt: TGTGCCAGCAGCCAAGAGGACAGGGGGGACACCGGGGAGCTGTTTTTT
CDR3aa: CASSQEDRGDTGELFF

j_gene: TRBJ2-1
d_gene: NA
abundance: NA
v_gene: TRBV7-8
CDR3nt: TGTGCCAGCAGCTTACTTGGCGGGTTAGAGTACAATGAGCAGTTCTTC
CDR3aa: CASSLLGGLEYNEQFF

j_gene: TRBJ1-1
d_gene: NA
abundance: NA
v_gene: TRBV27
CDR3nt: TGTGCCAACCACCGTTCTCCGAATGCACCTCAGCGCCGGACTAAAGCTTTCTTT
CDR3aa: CANHRSPNAPQRRTKAFF

j_gene: TRBJ1-5
d_gene: NA
abundance: NA
v_gene: TRBV20-1
CDR3nt: TGCAGTGCTAGGAAGGGTGATGCCAATCAGCCCCAGCATTTT
CDR3aa: CSARKGDANQPQHF

j_gene: TRBJ1-5
d_gene: TRBD1
abundance: few
v_gene: TRBV24-1
CDR3nt: TGTGCCACCAGTGCCAGCGGACAGGGGAATCAGCCCCAGCATTTT
CDR3aa: CATSASGQGNQPQHF

j_gene: TRBJ2-2
d_gene: NA
abundance: few
v_gene: TRBV2
CDR3nt: TGTGCCAGCAGTGAAGGGACAGATGGCGGGGAGCTGTTTTTT
CDR3aa: CASSEGTDGGELFF

j_gene: TRBJ1-1
d_gene: NA
abundance: NA
v_gene: TRBV7-9
CDR3nt: TGTGCCAGCAGCTTCCCAGGTACTGAAGCTTTCTTT
CDR3aa: CASSFPGTEAFF

j_gene: TRBJ2-7
d_gene: NA
abundance: NA
v_gene: TRBV3-1
CDR3nt: TGTGCCAGCAGCCTCCTAATAGCTTCCCACGAGCAGTACTTC
CDR3aa: CASSLLIASHEQYF

j_gene: TRBJ2-3
d_gene: NA
abundance: NA
v_gene: TRBV6-5
CDR3nt: TGTGCCAGCAGTCGACCTGGGGCAGATACGCAGTGTTTT
CDR3aa: CASSRPGADTQCF

j_gene: TRBJ2-5
d_gene: NA
abundance: few
v_gene: TRBV28
CDR3nt: TGTGCCAGCAGTGCTAGTCTTTTGGAGACCCAGTACTTC
CDR3aa: CASSASLLETQYF

j_gene: TRBJ1-1
d_gene: TRBD1
abundance: NA
v_gene: TRBV20-1
CDR3nt: TGCAGTGCTAGAGATCAGGGGGAAAACACTGAAGCTTTCTTT
CDR3aa: CSARDQGENTEAFF

j_gene: TRBJ2-3
d_gene: NA
abundance: many
v_gene: TRBV27
CDR3nt: TGTGCCAGCGCACAGGGTATGACAGATACGCAGTATTTT
CDR3aa: CASAQGMTDTQYF

j_gene: TRBJ2-2
d_gene: NA
abundance: NA
v_gene: TRBV7-2
CDR3nt: TGTGCCAGCAGCTTATCTCAGCGAACAAACACCGGGGAGCTGTTTTTT
CDR3aa: CASSLSQRTNTGELFF

j_gene: TRBJ2-7
d_gene: NA
abundance: NA
v_gene: TRBV6-6
CDR3nt: TGTGCCAGCATTGAGGTAGGGTGCTCCGACGAGCAGTACTTC
CDR3aa: CASIEVGCSDEQYF

j_gene: TRBJ1-6
d_gene: NA
abundance: few
v_gene: TRBV27
CDR3nt: TGTGCCAGCAGTTGGGGGAATAATTCACCCCTCCACTTT
CDR3aa: CASSWGNNSPLHF

j_gene: TRBJ2-3
d_gene: TRBD2
abundance: NA
v_gene: TRBV20-1
CDR3nt: TGCAGTGCTAGGCCACTAGCGGGTTCCATACCGCAGTATTTT
CDR3aa: CSARPLAGSIPQYF

j_gene: TRBJ2-7
d_gene: TRBD2
abundance: NA
v_gene: TRBV28
CDR3nt: TGTGCCAGCAGTTTACACCCGACAGCGGGAGGCTACGAGCAGTACTTC
CDR3aa: CASSLHPTAGGYEQYF

j_gene: TRBJ1-6
d_gene: NA
abundance: many
v_gene: TRBV7-9
CDR3nt: TGTGCCAGCAGCTTAGGTATTTCACCCCTCCACTTT
CDR3aa: CASSLGISPLHF

j_gene: TRBJ2-3
d_gene: TRBD2
abundance: few
v_gene: TRBV5-4
CDR3nt: TGTGCCAGCAGCTTGACTAGCGAGACAGATACGCAGTATTTT
CDR3aa: CASSLTSETDTQYF

j_gene: TRBJ2-1
d_gene: NA
abundance: few
v_gene: TRBV11-2
CDR3nt: TGTGCCAGCAGCTTAGTTGGGTCTTCCTACAATGAGCAGTTCTTC
CDR3aa: CASSLVGSSYNEQFF

j_gene: TRBJ2-3
d_gene: TRBD1
abundance: once
v_gene: TRBV9
CDR3nt: TGTGCCAGCAGCGTAGATCCAGGGGGCGGGACAGATACGCAGTATTTT
CDR3aa: CASSVDPGGGTDTQYF

j_gene: TRBJ1-1
d_gene: TRBD1
abundance: many
v_gene: TRBV7-9
CDR3nt: TGTGCCAGCAGCCAGTGGACAGGGGGAGTTGGCACTGAAGCTTTCTTT
CDR3aa: CASSQWTGGVGTEAFF

j_gene: TRBJ2-1
d_gene: TRBD2
abundance: many
v_gene: TRBV28
CDR3nt: TGTGCCAGCAGTATTCCCTTCCGGGAGGGGGATTACAATGAGCAGTTCTTC
CDR3aa: CASSIPFREGDYNEQFF

j_gene: TRBJ2-1
d_gene: NA
abundance: NA
v_gene: TRBV2
CDR3nt: TGTGCCAGCTCCCTGACCGCGAGTGGGTACAATGAGCAGTTCTTC
CDR3aa: CASSLTASGYNEQFF

j_gene: TRBJ2-1
d_gene: TRBD2
abundance: NA
v_gene: TRBV18
CDR3nt: TGTGCCAGCTACCGGGACTATCGGGATGAGCAGTTCTTC
CDR3aa: CASYRDYRDEQFF

j_gene: TRBJ1-4
d_gene: TRBD1
abundance: once
v_gene: TRBV7-9
CDR3nt: TGTGCCAGCAGCCAACCATTGGGACAGGGGGATGAAAAACTGTTTTTT
CDR3aa: CASSQPLGQGDEKLFF